The next 16 T cell receptor beta chains were all read from a single sample in a study of cytomegalovirus exposure and HLA in healthy donors. Here immunoSEQ multiplex PCR was the method, and the copy in TCRdb shows in-frame clones only, minus some. Of 200,000 to 250,000 clones listed, around 87% are singletons. Sequencing was done on a sample of PBMCs. These receptors came from a woman aged 18-35 years in good health and CMV-seropositive.

The chain has TRBV29-1 and TRBJ2-5; 12 bases are shared with TRBD1. Germline-derived CDR1 and CDR2 are SQVTM and ANQGSEA. This CDR3 comprises 17 residues. Trimming at V came to 1 base and at J to 4 bases, leaving 10 bases not matched to a gene. The CDR3 sequence: CSVEGLGTGGQLETQYF. The CDR3, as DNA: TGCAGCGTTGAAGGGTTGGGGACAGGGGGCCAGTTAGAGACCCAGTACTTC. The full variable domain, completed using reference TRBV29-1 and TRBJ2-5, is SAVISQKPSRDICQRGTSLTIQCQVDSQVTMMFWYRQQPGQSLTLIATANQGSEATYESGFVIDKFPISRPNLTFSTLTVSNMSPEDSSIYLCSVEGLGTGGQLETQYFGPGTRLLVL.

The CDR3 region is CSVGQGLGAYEQYF. The CDR3 DNA follows: TGCAGCGTTGGACAAGGACTAGGGGCCTACGAGCAGTACTTC. The gene calls are TRBV29-1 and TRBJ2-7; TRBD2 agrees at 7 bases. Germline lookup yields CDR1 SQVTM and CDR2 ANQGSEA. The V gene end was trimmed by 4 bases and the J gene end by 2 bases; junction bases not matched to a gene: 8. This CDR3 has 14 residues.

The rearrangement links TRBV5-1 to TRBJ2-1; weak D call: TRBD1 (6 bases). V was clipped by 1 base and J by 2 bases, with 13 bases between them. Looked up from germline, CDR1 is SGHRS and CDR2 is YFSETQ. This CDR3 has 16 residues. The CDR3 DNA is TGCGCCAGCAGCTTGTTGGACAGCCAGGCCTACAATGAGCAGTTCTTC. It translates to CASSLLDSQAYNEQFF.

The chain uses TRBV25-1 and TRBJ1-1, with 9 bases lining up with TRBD1. Unmatched junction bases numbered 14, after V lost 2 bases and J lost 4 bases. CDR3 size: 18 residues. The germline CDR1 and CDR2 sequences are MGHDK and SYGVNS. CDR3 DNA: TGTGCCAGCAGTGAACCGAAGAGCGGACAGGGGTCCAGCACTGAAGCTTTCTTT. Translating gives CASSEPKSGQGSSTEAFF.

The chain employs TRBV28 and TRBJ2-1, with D unresolved. Looked up from germline, CDR1 is MDHEN and CDR2 is SYDVKM. With 7 bases removed from V and 0 bases from J, the gap between germline ends came to 16 bases. This CDR3 comprises 16 residues. CDR3 in amino acids: CASTIVARSSYNEQFF. CDR3 sequence (DNA): TGTGCCAGCACCATCGTCGCGCGGAGCTCCTACAATGAGCAGTTCTTC.

This chain's CDR3 is CASSLGGSGTYNEQFF. The DNA of the CDR3 is TGTGCCAGCAGCTTAGGAGGTAGCGGGACCTACAATGAGCAGTTCTTC. The genes are TRBV11-2 and TRBJ2-1; 8 nucleotides agree with TRBD2. Unmatched junction bases numbered 4, after V lost 1 base and J lost 2 bases. This CDR3 comprises 16 residues. Germline CDR1 reads SGHAT; CDR2 reads FQNNGV.

The chain combines TRBV29-1 with TRBJ1-2, with D perhaps matching TRBD1 (6 bases). Per germline, CDR1 SQVTM and CDR2 ANQGSEA. V lost 3 bases to trimming and J lost 8 bases, with 16 bases between them. The CDR3 is made up of 13 amino acids. CDR3 sequence reads: CSVEFGPGVGYTF. The DNA of the CDR3 is TGCAGCGTTGAGTTTGGGCCAGGGGTAGGCTACACCTTC.

The V gene is TRBV28, the J gene TRBJ2-7; D uncertain. This CDR3 region has 12 residues. CDR1 is MDHEN, CDR2 SYDVKM, per germline. V lost 3 bases and J 7 bases, leaving 10 bases between the germline ends. As DNA, the CDR3 is TGTGCCAGCAGTTTGTCCACGCAGGAGCAGTACTTC. Translating gives CASSLSTQEQYF.

CDR3 sequence reads: CASSTDRTNYGYTF. The CDR3 DNA reads TGTGCCAGCAGTACGGACAGAACTAACTATGGCTACACCTTC. The chain carries TRBV27 and TRBJ1-2; possibly TRBD1 for D (6 bases). V was pared by 5 bases and J by 0 bases, with 10 bases between. CDR3 size: 14 residues. Germline V gene sequence: CDR1 MNHEY, CDR2 SMNVEV (reference sequence).

This sequence joins TRBV2 and TRBJ1-1; D may be TRBD1 (5 bases). The CDR3 totals 11 residues. V lost 4 bases, J lost 7 bases, and 7 bases lay in between. Germline V CDR1 and CDR2: SNHLY, FYNNEI. CDR3 amino acids: CASSVRDEAFF. As DNA, the CDR3 is TGTGCCAGCAGTGTCAGGGATGAAGCTTTCTTT.

This clone was observed a single time. The chain recombines TRBV28 with TRBJ2-7; 12 positions match TRBD2. Losses at the gene ends were 6 bases for V and 1 base for J; bases not matched to a gene: 10. The germline V gene encodes CDR1 MDHEN and CDR2 SYDVKM. The CDR3 totals 17 residues. The CDR3 DNA reads TGTGCCAGCAGGGGAAGACTAGCGGGAGACGTATCCTACGAGCAGTACTTC. As protein: CASRGRLAGDVSYEQYF.

The chain combines TRBV4-1 with TRBJ2-2, with 11 bases lining up with TRBD2. Per germline, CDR1 MGHRA and CDR2 YSYEKL. V dropped 0 bases and J dropped 4; count of bases not matched to a gene: 13. This CDR3 region has 20 residues. The CDR3 DNA reads as TGCGCCAGCAGCCAAGATGGGGCGGTCGGACTAGCGGGCGGCACCGGGGAGCTGTTTTTT. This gives the protein CASSQDGAVGLAGGTGELFF.

The gene calls are TRBV7-3 and TRBJ2-1; TRBD2 matches at 7 bases. The CDR3 loop spans 13 amino acids. J gave up 8 bases and V 5 bases, and 6 bases lay outside the gene matches. The germline V gene has CDR1 SGHTA and CDR2 FQGTGA. This chain's CDR3 is CASSTTSFDEQFF. The CDR3 coding sequence is TGTGCCAGCAGCACGACTAGCTTCGATGAGCAGTTCTTC.

This rearrangement joins TRBV28 to TRBJ2-7, with 7 bases lining up with TRBD2. Germline V CDR1 and CDR2: MDHEN, SYDVKM. The CDR3 contains 15 residues. The V gene end was trimmed by 3 bases and the J gene end by 0 bases; junction bases not matched to a gene: 5. The CDR3 sequence is CASSLSGGSSYEQYF. The CDR3 DNA is TGTGCCAGCAGTTTGTCCGGGGGGAGCTCCTACGAGCAGTACTTC.

V gene TRBV19 combines with J gene TRBJ1-3; 7 bases are a match to TRBD1. The CDR3 is 16 amino acids. The germline V gene encodes CDR1 LNHDA and CDR2 SQIVND (reference sequence). After removal of 9 bases from V and 0 bases from J, the junction contained 11 bases not matched to a gene. In nucleotides, the CDR3 is TGTGCCAGCGCGAAGGGGGCAGGGACCTCTGGAAACACCATATATTTT. Translation gives CASAKGAGTSGNTIYF.

Notes on this clone: Other DNA sequences in the sample encode the same CDR3. The gene calls are TRBV19 and TRBJ1-5, with TRBD1 as a possible D gene (5 bases). The V gene's germline CDR1 is LNHDA and CDR2 SQIVND (reference sequence). The CDR3 contains 17 residues. Trimming removed 2 bases from V and 0 bases from J, with 14 bases in between. The CDR3 loop reads CASSIREGRGSNQPQHF. CDR3 coding DNA: TGTGCCAGTAGTATAAGGGAGGGTAGGGGTAGCAATCAGCCCCAGCATTTT.